These 27 T cell receptor beta chains were all obtained from the same sample, sequenced in a study of cytomegalovirus exposure and HLA in healthy donors (TCRdb year 2017). The library was obtained by the immunoSEQ multiplex PCR assay. The multiplex PCR relied on a mix of 60 forward primers for TCR Vbeta segments and 13 reverse primers for TCR Jbeta segments. TCRdb carries this immuneACCESS record with in-frame sequences only. Its versions omit some clonotypes, under half of them owing to an unresolved V gene in the studies checked, with the rest unexplained. A total of 150,000 or so clones appear in this sample, 65% to 70% of them only once. The ten largest make up about 10% of the sample. The source material was PBMCs. The source is a man aged 25 to 40 in good health and CMV-seropositive.

This chain joins TRBV7-6 and TRBJ1-2, with TRBD1 matching over 7 bases. This CDR3 contains 13 residues. Germline CDR1 reads SGHVS; CDR2 reads FNYEAQ. The V and J ends lost 1 base and 4 bases, in that order; junction bases with no gene match: 0. This CDR3 reads CASSLGTGYGYTF. The CDR3 DNA reads as TGTGCCAGCAGCTTAGGGACAGGCTATGGCTACACCTTC.

V and J are TRBV30 and TRBJ1-1; D not certain. The CDR3 consists of 12 residues. Germline lookup yields CDR1 GTSNPN and CDR2 SVGIG (reference sequence). V lost 3 bases, J lost 7 bases, and 12 bases lay in between. CDR3 coding DNA: TGTGCCTGGAGCGCCGGAGGGAATGAAGCTTTCTTT. This translates into CAWSAGGNEAFF.

This clone has just a few counts. CDR3 in amino acids: CAWRDGQGGEQYF. In DNA, the CDR3 is TGTGCCTGGAGGGATGGACAGGGCGGAGAGCAGTACTTC. The chain joins TRBV30 to TRBJ2-7, with TRBD1 matching 8 bases. The CDR3 runs to 13 residues. V lost 3 bases to trimming and J lost 7 bases; unmatched junction nucleotides: 8. From germline, CDR1 is GTSNPN and CDR2 SVGIG (reference sequence).

V and J are TRBV10-3 and TRBJ2-7; no clear D gene. CDR1 is ENHRY, CDR2 SYGVKD, per germline. Trimming shortened V by 0 bases and J by 4 bases, and 16 bases separated the two germline ends. The CDR3 has 16 residues. In nucleotides, the CDR3 is TGTGCCATCAGTGAGTCGATGGTCAAAGCCCCATACGAGCAGTACTTC. Translating gives CAISESMVKAPYEQYF.

This clone was detected only once. V gene TRBV27 combines with J gene TRBJ1-1; D gene uncertain. The CDR3 sequence is 15 residues long. Per germline, CDR1 MNHEY and CDR2 SMNVEV (reference sequence). Trimming removed 5 bases at V and 3 bases at J, with 16 bases between. The CDR3 sequence: CASSPSPLVDTEAFF. The DNA of the CDR3 is TGTGCCAGCAGTCCAAGTCCGTTAGTGGACACTGAAGCTTTCTTT.

This clone was seen a handful of times. The chain has TRBV6-1 and TRBJ2-7; perhaps TRBD1 as D (6 bases). This CDR3 comprises 15 residues. CDR1 and CDR2 (germline): MNHNS, SASEGT. V was clipped by 5 bases and J by 7 bases, with 21 bases between them. DNA of the CDR3: TGTGCCAGCAGTACTCGACAGGCTATTGCGAGAGAGCAGTACTTC. Encoded protein: CASSTRQAIAREQYF.

This chain uses TRBV4-1 with TRBJ2-2, with D tentatively TRBD2 (5 bases). The length of the CDR3 is 14 residues. Trimming pared 4 bases from V and 6 bases from J, leaving 12 bases between. CDR1 and CDR2 (germline): MGHRA, YSYEKL. As DNA, the CDR3 is TGCGCCAGCAGCCGCAAACTAGAGCCCGGGGAGCTGTTTTTT. It codes for CASSRKLEPGELFF.

The chain links TRBV28 to TRBJ2-5, with 7 bases fitting TRBD1. V lost 2 bases, J lost 7 bases, and 7 bases stayed unmatched. Germline lookup yields CDR1 MDHEN and CDR2 SYDVKM. The CDR3 has 14 amino acids. CDR3 sequence (DNA): TGTGCCAGCAGTTTACCGACAGGGTTTGGGACCCAGTACTTC. This translates into CASSLPTGFGTQYF.

This clone was seen only a few times. The rearrangement uses TRBV7-9 and TRBJ2-7, with TRBD2 identical over 7 bases. Germline assignment: CDR1 SEHNR and CDR2 FQNEAQ (reference sequence). V was pared by 5 bases and J by 4 bases, with 8 bases of the junction left unmatched. The CDR3 totals 14 residues. CDR3 bases: TGTGCCAGCAGCCCACCGGGACTACTATACGAGCAGTACTTC. Translated, it gives CASSPPGLLYEQYF.

In this sample, this clone turned up a few times. The chain recombines TRBV4-1 with TRBJ2-1; the match to TRBD2 covers 8 bases. CDR1 is MGHRA and CDR2 is YSYEKL in the germline V gene. V shed 1 base and J 8 bases; nucleotides not matched to a gene: 7. The CDR3 totals 15 residues. CDR3 DNA: TGCGCCAGCAGCCAAGTAAGCGGGAGTAGCGATGAGCAGTTCTTC. It specifies CASSQVSGSSDEQFF.

The chain is built from TRBV6-5 and TRBJ1-1, with D unresolved. CDR1 MNHEY and CDR2 SVGAGI come from the germline V gene. This CDR3 region has 15 residues. V was pared by 0 bases and J by 0 bases, with 8 bases between. Here the CDR3 reads CASSYSSQMNTEAFF. Here the CDR3 DNA reads TGTGCCAGCAGTTACTCGTCGCAGATGAACACTGAAGCTTTCTTT.

V is TRBV28 and J is TRBJ2-1; TRBD2 agrees at 10 bases. CDR1 and CDR2 from the germline V gene are MDHEN and SYDVKM. This CDR3 spans 17 amino acids. The trim removed 6 bases at V and 3 bases at J, leaving 11 bases unmatched. As DNA, the CDR3 is TGTGCCAGCAGCTTTTTGACCGGGACTAGCGACTACAATGAGCAGTTCTTC. As protein: CASSFLTGTSDYNEQFF. The variable domain in full, with the rest retrieved from reference TRBV28 and TRBJ2-1, is DVKVTQSSRYLVKRTGEKVFLECVQDMDHENMFWYRQDPGLGLRLIYFSYDVKMKEKGDIPEGYSVSREKKERFSLILESASTNQTSMYLCASSFLTGTSDYNEQFFGPGTRLTVL.

The rearrangement uses TRBV7-3 and TRBJ1-2; 7 bases line up with TRBD1. This CDR3 has 13 residues. Germline loops: CDR1 SGHTA, CDR2 FQGTGA. V lost 4 bases, J lost 8 bases, and 7 bases stayed unmatched. The CDR3 here is CASSSTGTRGYTF. Written as DNA, the CDR3 is TGTGCCAGCAGCTCGACAGGGACTCGGGGCTACACCTTC.

V and J are TRBV5-1 and TRBJ2-7, with 9 bases identical to TRBD1. Germline V lookup: CDR1 SGHRS, CDR2 YFSETQ. The CDR3 sequence is 13 residues long. The J segment lost 3 bases and the V segment lost 5 bases, leaving 3 bases of the junction unmatched. CDR3 region: CASRGQGIYEQYF. In DNA form, the CDR3 reads TGCGCCAGCAGGGGACAGGGTATCTACGAGCAGTACTTC. Supplemented by reference TRBV5-1 and TRBJ2-7, the full variable domain reads KAGVTQTPRYLIKTRGQQVTLSCSPISGHRSVSWYQQTPGQGLQFLFEYFSETQRNKGNFPGRFSGRQFSNSRSEMNVSTLELGDSALYLCASRGQGIYEQYFGPGTRLTVT.

This clone was recorded a few times. The chain is built from TRBV30 and TRBJ1-1, with no clear D. This CDR3 is 14 amino acids long. Per germline, CDR1 GTSNPN and CDR2 SVGIG (reference sequence). The V gene lost 5 bases and the J gene lost 3 bases, with 16 bases spanning the gap. The CDR3 nucleotides are TGTGCCTGGGGTCCATTGTCCGGGTACACTGAAGCTTTCTTT. Its protein product is CAWGPLSGYTEAFF.

This rearrangement joins TRBV10-1 to TRBJ2-1; TRBD2 matches at 11 bases. V shed 2 bases and J 8 bases; nucleotides not matched to a gene: 14. Germline assignment: CDR1 WNHNN and CDR2 SYGVQD (reference sequence). The CDR3 has 18 amino acids. The CDR3 nucleotides are TGCGCCAGCAGTGAGACCGACCTAACTAGCGGGAGATCAGATGAGCAGTTCTTC. This sequence encodes CASSETDLTSGRSDEQFF.

The chain recombines TRBV2 with TRBJ2-5; 13 bases are a match to TRBD2. Germline values: CDR1 SNHLY, CDR2 FYNNEI. The CDR3 has 15 residues. Trimming took 5 bases from V and 5 from J; bases not matched to a gene: 5. CDR3 bases: TGTGCCAGCAGTTCGACTAGCGGGGGGACGGAGACCCAGTACTTC. Residues: CASSSTSGGTETQYF. Drawing the rest from reference TRBV2 and TRBJ2-5, the complete variable domain is EPEVTQTPSHQVTQMGQEVILRCVPISNHLYFYWYRQILGQKVEFLVSFYNNEISEKSEIFDDQFSVERPDGSNFTLKIRSTKLEDSAMYFCASSSTSGGTETQYFGPGTRLLVL.

The J gene is TRBJ2-2, the V gene TRBV6-1; TRBD2 aligns across 10 bases. The CDR3 extends over 15 amino acids. CDR1 and CDR2 (germline): MNHNS, SASEGT. V gave up 6 bases and J gave up 4 bases; unmatched junction bases: 5. The CDR3, as DNA: TGTGCCAGCAGGCTAGCGGGGGTTGGCACCGGGGAGCTGTTTTTT. Amino acids: CASRLAGVGTGELFF.

The genes are TRBV27 and TRBJ2-3; 7 nucleotides line up with TRBD2. After removal of 4 bases from V and 2 bases from J, the junction contained 18 bases not matched to a gene. The V gene's germline CDR1 is MNHEY and CDR2 SMNVEV (reference sequence). The CDR3 spans 19 residues. The CDR3 reads CASSWEGSATEKITDTQYF. The CDR3 DNA follows: TGTGCCAGCAGTTGGGAGGGCTCCGCGACAGAAAAGATCACAGATACGCAGTATTTT.

In DNA form, the CDR3 reads TGTGCCAGCAGTCGCGGGACAGCATATGGCTACACCTTC. Translating gives CASSRGTAYGYTF. The chain is built from TRBV14 and TRBJ1-2; TRBD1 agrees at 7 bases. V shed 6 bases and J 5 bases; nucleotides not matched to a gene: 6. Germline V gene sequence: CDR1 SGHDN, CDR2 FVKESK. This CDR3 has 13 residues. The entire variable domain, with the rest obtained from reference TRBV14 and TRBJ1-2, is as follows: EAGVTQFPSHSVIEKGQTVTLRCDPISGHDNLYWYRRVMGKEIKFLLHFVKESKQDESGMPNNRFLAERTGGTYSTLKVQPAELEDSGVYFCASSRGTAYGYTFGSGTRLTVV.

The table lists this clone with a few counts. V usage is TRBV7-3 and J usage is TRBJ2-1, with unresolved D. The CDR3 covers 17 residues. Trimming shortened V by 0 bases and J by 4 bases, and 16 bases separated the two germline ends. CDR1 and CDR2 (germline): SGHTA, FQGTGA. The CDR3 is CASSLTFSRQHYNEQFF. The CDR3 DNA reads TGTGCCAGCAGCTTAACGTTTTCGCGGCAGCATTACAATGAGCAGTTCTTC.

The CDR3 coding sequence is TGTGCCTGGTCCCCGGGGGAAGAGACCCAGTACTTC. Translated: CAWSPGEETQYF. The chain carries TRBV30 and TRBJ2-5, with a tentative D call TRBD2 (6 bases). Trimming pared 5 bases from V and 3 bases from J, leaving 10 bases between. CDR1 and CDR2 (germline): GTSNPN, SVGIG (reference sequence). The CDR3 is 12 amino acids.

The rearrangement links TRBV29-1 to TRBJ1-2; no reliable D call. CDR3 size: 11 residues. Trimming cost V 7 bases and J 8 bases, with 14 bases left between them. Germline CDR1 is SQVTM and CDR2 is ANQGSEA. CDR3 sequence reads: CSATPQAGYTF. The DNA for the CDR3 is TGCAGCGCCACCCCCCAGGCGGGCTACACCTTC. Drawing the rest from reference TRBV29-1 and TRBJ1-2, the complete variable domain is SAVISQKPSRDICQRGTSLTIQCQVDSQVTMMFWYRQQPGQSLTLIATANQGSEATYESGFVIDKFPISRPNLTFSTLTVSNMSPEDSSIYLCSATPQAGYTFGSGTRLTVV.

The rearrangement joins TRBV5-1 to TRBJ2-1; 7 positions agree with TRBD1. Looked up from germline, CDR1 is SGHRS and CDR2 is YFSETQ. V gave up 0 bases and J gave up 14 bases; unmatched junction bases: 5. The CDR3 extends over 12 amino acids. CDR3 in DNA: TGCGCCAGCAGCTTGGACAGGGGTGGGAAGTTCTTC. This gives the protein CASSLDRGGKFF.

The CDR3 coding sequence is TGTGCCAGCAGCTTAGTGGCGGGAGTGGGGGTAGATACGCAGTATTTT. As protein: CASSLVAGVGVDTQYF. The chain has TRBV7-2 and TRBJ2-3; 7 positions match TRBD2. The germline CDR1 and CDR2 sequences are SGHTA and FQGNSA. This CDR3 contains 16 residues. J gave up 5 bases and V 1 base, and 9 bases lay outside the gene matches.

This clone occurred a few times. The chain links TRBV19 to TRBJ2-1; tentative D call: TRBD1 (6 bases). Germline V gene lookup returns CDR1 LNHDA and CDR2 SQIVND (reference sequence). V gave up 4 bases and J gave up 8 bases, with 9 bases separating them. This CDR3 has 12 amino acids. CDR3 residues: CASSNGGYEQFF. DNA for the CDR3: TGTGCCAGTAGTAATGGGGGCTATGAGCAGTTCTTC.

The chain uses TRBV19 and TRBJ2-1; D is perhaps TRBD1 (5 bases). The V gene's germline CDR1 is LNHDA and CDR2 SQIVND (reference sequence). The V end lost 1 base, the J end lost 4 bases, and 11 bases lay between the germline ends. This CDR3 spans 15 amino acids. CDR3 DNA sequence: TGTGCCAGTAGTATAGGCCAGGGCTTATACAATGAGCAGTTCTTC. It is translated as CASSIGQGLYNEQFF. Using reference TRBV19 and TRBJ2-1 for the parts outside the CDR3, the full variable domain is DGGITQSPKYLFRKEGQNVTLSCEQNLNHDAMYWYRQDPGQGLRLIYYSQIVNDFQKGDIAEGYSVSREKKESFPLTVTSAQKNPTAFYLCASSIGQGLYNEQFFGPGTRLTVL.